Listed below are T cell receptor beta chains from one sample, sequenced in a study of T cell responses to AZD1222 COVID-19 vaccine. Profiled with immunoSEQ multiplex PCR; TCRdb holds only in-frame clones, not every one. Of about 150,000 clones listed, 90% to 95% are singletons. The sample was peripheral blood, taken on day 0 of AZD1222 vaccination. The receptor set was obtained from an adult in good health. The CDR3 runs from the conserved cysteine through the conserved F or W. A D gene is named only where the DNA matches it firmly. Clone size appears in some rows only: once, few, many, or a class for an expanded clone.

length	V	J	size	D	CDR3	DNA
13	TRBV19	TRBJ1-4	NA	NA	CATRGVANEKLFF	TGTGCCACTAGGGGCGTTGCTAATGAAAAACTGTTTTTT
13	TRBV5-4	TRBJ2-1	NA	NA	CASSTGGHDEQFF	TGTGCCAGCAGCACCGGGGGCCATGATGAGCAGTTCTTC
17	TRBV19	TRBJ2-2	NA	NA	CASSNPSWGGLAGELFF	TGTGCCAGTAGTAACCCCTCGTGGGGGGGGCTTGCCGGGGAGCTGTTTTTT
15	TRBV28	TRBJ2-3	NA	NA	CASSLAGAQADTQYF	TGTGCCAGCAGTTTAGCGGGGGCGCAGGCAGATACGCAGTATTTT
12	TRBV5-6	TRBJ2-7	NA	NA	CASSLSLYEQYF	TGTGCCAGCAGCCTAAGTCTCTACGAGCAGTACTTC
13	TRBV27	TRBJ1-1	NA	NA	CASSSGVHTEAFF	TGTGCCAGCAGCTCAGGGGTACACACTGAAGCTTTCTTT
16	TRBV4-2	TRBJ2-2	NA	TRBD2	CASSQTLAANTGELFF	TGTGCCAGCAGCCAGACACTAGCGGCTAACACCGGGGAGCTGTTTTTT
14	TRBV19	TRBJ1-1	NA	NA	CASTSGEGRTEAFF	TGTGCCAGTACCTCGGGGGAGGGGAGAACTGAAGCTTTCTTT
14	TRBV11-2	TRBJ2-5	NA	TRBD1	CASSFVDRAGTQYF	TGTGCCAGCAGCTTTGTAGACAGGGCGGGGACCCAGTACTTC
14	TRBV7-6	TRBJ1-1	NA	NA	CASSISGRDTEAFF	TGTGCCAGCAGCATTAGCGGGCGGGACACTGAAGCTTTCTTT
14	TRBV27	TRBJ1-4	NA	NA	CASAPWEGGEKLFF	TGTGCCAGCGCTCCTTGGGAGGGTGGGGAAAAACTGTTTTTT
15	TRBV7-2	TRBJ1-2	NA	NA	CASILSGRLNYGYTF	TGTGCCAGCATACTTTCGGGACGGCTAAACTATGGCTACACCTTC
15	TRBV19	TRBJ2-5	NA	NA	CASNFGGGTAETQYF	TGTGCCAGTAATTTCGGTGGCGGGACTGCGGAGACCCAGTACTTC
13	TRBV18	TRBJ2-5	NA	TRBD1	CASSPGQGSAQYF	TGTGCCAGCTCACCGGGACAGGGGAGTGCCCAGTACTTC
13	TRBV12-3/TRBV12-4	TRBJ2-7	NA	NA	CASRTSGHHEQYF	TGTGCCAGCAGGACCTCCGGTCACCACGAGCAGTACTTC
15	TRBV5-1	TRBJ1-1	NA	TRBD1	CASSFGQGADTEAFF	TGCGCCAGCAGCTTCGGACAGGGGGCTGACACTGAAGCTTTCTTT
15	TRBV19	TRBJ1-5	NA	TRBD1	CACSGTGGPNQPQHF	TGTGCCTGTTCCGGGACAGGGGGCCCCAATCAGCCCCAGCATTTT
13	TRBV7-9	TRBJ1-2	NA	NA	CASSSGPLYGYTF	TGTGCCAGCAGCTCGGGACCACTCTATGGCTACACCTTC
16	TRBV5-6	TRBJ1-2	NA	NA	CASSLGGARTFYGYTF	TGTGCCAGCAGCTTAGGGGGGGCGCGGACGTTCTATGGCTACACCTTC
12	TRBV7-9	TRBJ2-3	NA	NA	CASSLDTDTQYF	TGTGCCAGCAGCTTAGACACAGATACGCAGTATTTT
12	TRBV28	TRBJ2-1	NA	NA	CASSLGKGVKFF	TGTGCCAGCAGTTTAGGGAAGGGTGTGAAGTTCTTC
16	TRBV7-9	TRBJ1-4	NA	NA	CASSLDYAGGTEKLFF	TGTGCCAGCAGCCTCGACTACGCCGGGGGCACTGAAAAACTGTTTTTT
13	TRBV12-3/TRBV12-4	TRBJ2-5	NA	NA	CASSSQRPETQYF	TGTGCCAGCAGTTCTCAGCGACCAGAGACCCAGTACTTC
14	TRBV5-4	TRBJ1-1	NA	NA	CAGSGAQWTTEAFF	TGTGCCGGATCCGGGGCTCAATGGACCACTGAAGCTTTCTTT
16	TRBV27	TRBJ2-7	NA	NA	CASSPAQTGLLYEQYF	TGTGCCAGCAGCCCTGCACAGACCGGTCTTCTATACGAGCAGTACTTC
14	TRBV15	TRBJ1-2	NA	TRBD1	CATSRIDRAYGYTF	TGTGCCACCAGCAGAATAGACAGGGCTTATGGCTACACCTTC
13	TRBV27	TRBJ1-5	NA	NA	CASSLGFNQPQHF	TGTGCCAGCAGTTTAGGCTTTAATCAGCCCCAGCATTTT
13	TRBV9	TRBJ2-5	NA	NA	CASSVAGVEAQYF	TGTGCCAGCAGCGTGGCCGGGGTAGAGGCCCAGTACTTC
12	TRBV3-1/TRBV3-2	TRBJ2-3	NA	NA	CASSQVADTQYF	TGTGCCAGCAGCCAAGTCGCAGATACGCAGTATTTT
13	TRBV27	TRBJ2-3	NA	NA	CASRRQGGDTQYF	TGTGCCAGCAGGAGACAGGGAGGGGATACGCAGTATTTT
14	TRBV11-2	TRBJ1-3	once	TRBD1	CASSSQGVVNTIYF	TGTGCCAGCAGCTCCCAGGGGGTGGTAAACACCATATATTTT
17	TRBV2	TRBJ2-6	NA	NA	CASSDPGLGFGANVLTF	TGTGCCAGCAGTGATCCGGGTTTAGGGTTTGGGGCCAACGTCCTGACTTTC
14	TRBV19	TRBJ1-1	NA	TRBD1	CASSPRDRASPPFF	TGTGCCAGTAGTCCCCGGGACAGGGCAAGTCCTCCATTCTTT
14	TRBV7-9	TRBJ2-1	NA	TRBD2	CASSFAGGSNEQFF	TGTGCCAGCAGCTTCGCGGGGGGCAGCAATGAGCAGTTCTTC
13	TRBV4-2	TRBJ1-2	once	NA	CASSQGVSYGYTF	TGTGCCAGCAGCCAAGGGGTTAGCTATGGCTACACCTTC
14	TRBV6-2/TRBV6-3	TRBJ2-3	NA	NA	CASSSVGSTDTQYF	TGTGCCAGCAGTTCTGTGGGGTCCACAGATACGCAGTATTTT
13	TRBV6-5	TRBJ1-1	once	NA	CASSYSRVTEAFF	TGTGCCAGCAGTTACTCGAGGGTCACTGAAGCTTTCTTT
11	TRBV28	TRBJ2-1	NA	NA	CASSLLNEQFF	TGTGCCAGCAGTTTATTAAATGAGCAGTTCTTC
17	TRBV4-1	TRBJ1-6	NA	NA	CASSQGGAMSYNSPLHF	TGCGCCAGCAGCCAAGGAGGGGCAATGTCCTATAATTCACCCCTCCACTTT
13	TRBV7-9	TRBJ2-1	NA	NA	CASSTGPYNEQFF	TGTGCCAGCAGCACCGGCCCCTACAATGAGCAGTTCTTC
16	TRBV24-1	TRBJ2-3	NA	TRBD2	CATSEQGLAGTDTQYF	TGTGCCACCAGTGAGCAGGGACTAGCGGGCACAGATACGCAGTATTTT
12	TRBV12-3/TRBV12-4	TRBJ2-7	NA	NA	CASSFNPYEQYF	TGTGCCAGCAGCTTTAACCCCTACGAGCAGTACTTC
13	TRBV12-3/TRBV12-4	TRBJ1-5	NA	NA	CASSRTENQPQHF	TGTGCCAGCAGCCGGACAGAGAATCAGCCCCAGCATTTT
13	TRBV6-5	TRBJ1-2	few	NA	CASTLRGAGGYTF	TGTGCCAGCACCCTAAGGGGGGCGGGTGGCTACACCTTC
16	TRBV29-1	TRBJ1-1	NA	NA	CSVEDQGRGPSTEAFF	TGCAGCGTTGAAGATCAGGGGAGGGGCCCGTCCACTGAAGCTTTCTTT
14	TRBV7-9	TRBJ1-2	NA	NA	CASSLGGAGYGYTF	TGTGCCAGCAGCTTAGGGGGCGCCGGTTATGGCTACACCTTC
14	TRBV6-5	TRBJ2-7	NA	TRBD1	CASSPSGQGYEQYF	TGTGCCAGCAGTCCCTCGGGACAGGGCTACGAGCAGTACTTC
13	TRBV11-2	TRBJ1-1	NA	NA	CASSLPVSTEAFF	TGTGCCAGCAGCCTACCCGTTTCTACTGAAGCTTTCTTT
13	TRBV7-3	TRBJ1-1	NA	NA	CASSRGRSTEAFF	TGTGCCAGCAGCCGAGGGCGGAGCACTGAAGCTTTCTTT
15	TRBV28	TRBJ1-2	NA	TRBD1	CASSYSDREGSGYTF	TGTGCCAGCAGTTATTCGGACAGGGAAGGATCTGGCTACACCTTC